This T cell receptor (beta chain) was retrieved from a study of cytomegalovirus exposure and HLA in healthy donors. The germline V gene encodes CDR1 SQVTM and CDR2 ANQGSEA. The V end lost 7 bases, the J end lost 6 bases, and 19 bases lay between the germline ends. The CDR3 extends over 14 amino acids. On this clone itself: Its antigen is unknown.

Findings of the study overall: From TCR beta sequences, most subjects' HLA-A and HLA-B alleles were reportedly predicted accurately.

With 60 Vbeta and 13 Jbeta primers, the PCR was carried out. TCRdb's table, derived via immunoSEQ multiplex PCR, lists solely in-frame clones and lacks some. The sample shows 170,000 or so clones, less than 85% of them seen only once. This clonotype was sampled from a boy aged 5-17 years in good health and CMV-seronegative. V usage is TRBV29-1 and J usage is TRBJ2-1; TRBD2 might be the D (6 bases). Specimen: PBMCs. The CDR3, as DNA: TGCAGCGCCCCCACCCGGGACTTCCTCAATGAGCAGTTCTTC. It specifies CSAPTRDFLNEQFF.